These 31 T cell receptor beta chains were sequenced from one sample in a study of T cell repertoires in cytomegalovirus infection. TCRdb itself ran the reads through MiXCR, one entry per CDR3 protein. Of about 60,000 distinct CDR3 sequences listed, 33% were seen once; the top ten hold approximately 70%. No antigens are known for them. Sequenced: PBMCs, sequenced either directly or after in vitro stimulation (not recorded which). These receptors were collected from a human donor in good health (CMV status not recorded). Some clones in this sample may be carry-over from other donors' samples.

This clonotype showed up just a few times. This sequence joins TRBV7-2 and TRBJ2-7, with 10 nucleotides matching TRBD1. With 10 bases clipped from V and 7 bases from J, the junction kept 13 bases outside the gene matches. Germline V gene lookup returns CDR1 SGHTA and CDR2 FQGNSA. The CDR3 loop spans 14 amino acids. The CDR3 loop is CATMTDRGLGEQYF. The DNA for the CDR3 is TGTGCCACCATGACAGACAGGGGGCTGGGGGAGCAGTACTTC.

This clonotype was counted only a few times. The J gene is TRBJ2-1, the V gene TRBV11-2; no reliable D call. Trimming pared 5 bases from V and 8 bases from J, leaving 19 bases between. CDR1 SGHAT and CDR2 FQNNGV come from the germline V gene. The CDR3 spans 15 residues. CDR3 DNA: TGTGCCAGCAGCCCCATCGCCGGATTTGTGTATGAGCAGTTCTTC. It encodes CASSPIAGFVYEQFF.

CDR3: CASGGGPGYNEQFF. CDR3 bases: TGTGCCAGCGGAGGAGGGCCGGGGTACAATGAGCAGTTCTTC. The chain is built from TRBV2 and TRBJ2-1; D is perhaps TRBD2 (6 bases). Germline V lookup: CDR1 SNHLY, CDR2 FYNNEI. The V and J ends lost 8 bases and 4 bases respectively, with 15 bases between them. The CDR3 runs 14 residues. Together with reference TRBV2 and TRBJ2-1, the CDR3 gives the full variable domain: EPEVTQTPSHQVTQMGQEVILRCVPISNHLYFYWYRQILGQKVEFLVSFYNNEISEKSEIFDDQFSVERPDGSNFTLKIRSTKLEDSAMYFCASGGGPGYNEQFFGPGTRLTVL.

J is TRBJ2-3 and V is TRBV7-9; D gene unclear. Per germline, CDR1 SEHNR and CDR2 FQNEAQ (reference sequence). V was cut by 5 bases and J by 5 bases, with 17 bases left in between. The length of the CDR3 is 15 residues. For the CDR3, the DNA is TGTGCCAGCAGCACAGAGACCGCCCTAGGAGATACGCAGTATTTT. Translated: CASSTETALGDTQYF.

This clonotype was counted only a few times. Here the CDR3 reads CATAKGQTQETQYF. The CDR3 coding sequence is TGTGCCACCGCGAAGGGACAGACACAAGAGACCCAGTACTTC. J is TRBJ2-5 and V is TRBV10-3; 7 nucleotides align to TRBD1. Trimming took 10 bases from V and 2 from J; bases not matched to a gene: 10. The CDR3 contains 14 residues. Germline lookup yields CDR1 ENHRY and CDR2 SYGVKD.

This clonotype was detected a few times. The V call is TRBV19, the J call TRBJ1-1, with a possible D match to TRBD1 (6 bases). Between the trimmed V and J ends, which lost 3 bases and 2 bases, there was a span of 10 bases. Germline assignment: CDR1 LNHDA and CDR2 SQIVND (reference sequence). The CDR3 has 14 amino acids. The CDR3 spells CASSIRQDNTEAFF. CDR3 DNA sequence: TGTGCCAGTAGTATCCGACAGGACAACACTGAAGCTTTCTTT.

This clonotype was counted at least ten times. V is TRBV6-5 and J is TRBJ2-2; 7 bases align to TRBD2. The CDR3 is 15 residues long. Germline loops: CDR1 MNHEY, CDR2 SVGAGI. The V and J ends lost 1 base and 5 bases, in that order; junction bases with no gene match: 4. CDR3 protein: CASSYWGGGTGELFF. DNA for the CDR3: TGTGCCAGCAGTTACTGGGGGGGAGGGACCGGGGAGCTGTTTTTT.

In nucleotides, the CDR3 is TGTGCCAGCAGCCCCCGCACAGATACGCAGTATTTT. It is translated as CASSPRTDTQYF. The V gene is TRBV7-8, the J gene TRBJ2-3, with unresolved D. CDR1 SGHVS and CDR2 FQNEAQ come from the germline V gene. Trimming stripped 5 bases from V and 1 base from J, with 4 bases between. The CDR3 contains 12 residues.

This clonotype was observed many times. The V gene is TRBV7-2, the J gene TRBJ2-1, with TRBD2 matching 10 bases. With V trimmed by 3 bases and J by 13 bases, 3 bases remained unmatched. CDR1 is SGHTA and CDR2 is FQGNSA in the germline V gene. The CDR3 totals 12 residues. The CDR3 sequence: CASSFLAGEQFF. Written as DNA, the CDR3 is TGTGCCAGCAGCTTCCTAGCGGGGGAACAGTTCTTC.

This rearrangement joins TRBV29-1 to TRBJ2-7, with 10 bases matching TRBD1. This CDR3 contains 13 residues. Germline loops: CDR1 SQVTM, CDR2 ANQGSEA. V gave up 3 bases and J gave up 6 bases; unmatched junction bases: 5. In DNA form, the CDR3 reads TGCAGCGTTGATGGGACAGGGGTGGGCGAGCAGTACTTC. It encodes CSVDGTGVGEQYF.

Concerning this clonotype: Possible read error: a much larger clone is one base away. The chain links TRBV7-2 to TRBJ2-7; maybe TRBD2 (5 bases). The germline CDR1 and CDR2 sequences are SGHTA and FQGNSA. Trimming took 5 bases from V and 2 from J, leaving 16 bases between them. The length of the CDR3 is 15 residues. The CDR3 region has the DNA TGTGCCAGCAGCATGATTAGCGCGGGCCCCTACGAGCAGTACTTC. Translated, it gives CASSMISAGPYEQYF.

The genes are TRBV27 and TRBJ2-7, with D possibly matching TRBD2 (6 bases). This CDR3 spans 14 amino acids. Looked up from germline, CDR1 is MNHEY and CDR2 is SMNVEV (reference sequence). Trimming removed 3 bases at V and 2 bases at J, with 11 bases between. The CDR3 sequence: CASSFSSGPYEQYF. CDR3 in DNA: TGTGCCAGCAGTTTTTCAAGCGGGCCCTACGAGCAGTACTTC.

This chain connects TRBV7-2 to TRBJ2-2, with a weak D call TRBD1 (5 bases). This CDR3 contains 15 residues. V was clipped by 1 base and J by 8 bases, with 14 bases between them. The germline gives CDR1 SGHTA, CDR2 FQGNSA. The CDR3 DNA follows: TGTGCCAGCAGCTTAGTTTGGGGCTTGGAGGGGGAGCTGTTTTTT. Protein sequence: CASSLVWGLEGELFF.

This clonotype was detected only a few times. The rearrangement uses TRBV11-3 and TRBJ1-1; no clear D. The germline V and J ends were trimmed by 5 bases and 1 base, with 8 bases remaining between them. Germline V gene sequence: CDR1 SGHNT, CDR2 YENEEA. There are 13 residues in the CDR3. CDR3 residues: CASSGGPNTEAFF. Here the CDR3 DNA reads TGTGCCAGCAGCGGAGGGCCGAACACTGAAGCTTTCTTT.

The chain carries TRBV12-3 or TRBV12-4 and TRBJ1-1; D not certain. V lost 3 bases and J 11 bases, leaving 7 bases between the germline ends. The CDR3 totals 10 residues. Here the CDR3 DNA reads TGTGCCAGCAGTTTGAGGCTGGCTTTCTTT. This translates into CASSLRLAFF.

This clonotype was detected a few times. The gene calls are TRBV7-6 and TRBJ1-4, with unresolved D. Between the trimmed V and J ends, which lost 6 bases and 0 bases, there was a span of 8 bases. Germline values: CDR1 SGHVS, CDR2 FNYEAQ. This CDR3 comprises 14 residues. CDR3 region: CASREISTNEKLFF. The DNA for the CDR3 is TGTGCCAGCAGGGAAATTTCAACTAATGAAAAACTGTTTTTT.

This clonotype has only a few counts. In nucleotides, the CDR3 is TGTGCCAGCAGTTCGGGAGACAGGGCAGTTGAAGCTTTCTTT. Protein product: CASSSGDRAVEAFF. The chain is built from TRBV27 and TRBJ1-1; TRBD1 aligns across 7 bases. CDR1 MNHEY and CDR2 SMNVEV come from the germline V gene (reference sequence). J lost 7 bases, V lost 4 bases, and 9 bases had no gene match. CDR3 length equals 14 residues.

The V gene is TRBV2, the J gene TRBJ1-2; 9 bases match TRBD1. CDR1 and CDR2 from the germline V gene are SNHLY and FYNNEI. The length of the CDR3 is 13 residues. V lost 5 bases to trimming and J lost 8 bases; unmatched junction nucleotides: 6. The CDR3 spells CASSRDREHGYTF. In DNA, the CDR3 is TGTGCCAGCAGTCGGGACAGGGAACACGGCTACACCTTC.

This clonotype was seen only once. For the CDR3, the DNA is TGTGCCATCAGTGAGGGGCTACAGGAGTCGAACACCGGGGAGCTGTTTTTT. It specifies CAISEGLQESNTGELFF. The gene calls are TRBV10-3 and TRBJ2-2; possible D gene TRBD1, 5 bases. The V gene's germline CDR1 is ENHRY and CDR2 SYGVKD. This CDR3 is built from 17 residues. V lost 2 bases and J 0 bases, leaving 13 bases between the germline ends.

The sample holds a few counts of this clonotype. The chain carries TRBV30 and TRBJ2-1, with D uncertain. Trimming stripped 2 bases from V and 10 bases from J, with 12 bases between. Germline CDR1 GTSNPN, CDR2 SVGIG (reference sequence). The CDR3 consists of 12 residues. The CDR3 DNA reads TGTGCCTGGAGTTCCCTGGCCGAGGAGCAGTTCTTC. This sequence encodes CAWSSLAEEQFF.

In its sample, this clonotype was seen a few times. The chain carries TRBV28 and TRBJ1-5, with D possibly matching TRBD1 (5 bases). This CDR3 is 14 amino acids long. Trimming removed 8 bases at V and 3 bases at J, with 14 bases between. CDR1 MDHEN and CDR2 SYDVKM come from the germline V gene. The CDR3 reads CASRQLRTNQPQHF. CDR3 DNA sequence: TGTGCCAGCCGACAGTTAAGGACCAATCAGCCCCAGCATTTT. Based on the CDR3 plus reference TRBV28 and TRBJ1-5, the full variable domain is DVKVTQSSRYLVKRTGEKVFLECVQDMDHENMFWYRQDPGLGLRLIYFSYDVKMKEKGDIPEGYSVSREKKERFSLILESASTNQTSMYLCASRQLRTNQPQHFGDGTRLSIL.

The chain combines TRBV4-3 with TRBJ1-6; unclear D gene. The V gene lost 4 bases and the J gene lost 2 bases, with 9 bases spanning the gap. There are 15 residues in the CDR3. CDR1 is LGHNA, CDR2 YSLEER, per germline. CDR3 nucleotides: TGCGCCAGCAGCCCCGCGAGGGCCTATAATTCACCCCTCCACTTT. Protein: CASSPARAYNSPLHF.

The chain is built from TRBV24-1 and TRBJ2-6; D remains unclear. Germline CDR1 and CDR2: KGHDR and SFDVKD. The CDR3 runs to 14 residues. Trimming pared 3 bases from V and 1 base from J, leaving 3 bases between. The CDR3 reads CATSDPSGANVLTF. The CDR3 DNA is TGTGCCACCAGTGATCCTTCTGGGGCCAACGTCCTGACTTTC.

This clonotype was seen ten or more times. The V call is TRBV6-5, the J call TRBJ2-5, with D possibly TRBD2 on 6 matching bases. The CDR3 has 14 amino acids. Trimming took off 0 bases at V and 4 bases at J, with 9 bases between the two ends. The germline gives CDR1 MNHEY, CDR2 SVGAGI. The CDR3: CASSYSAGRETQYF. CDR3 DNA: TGTGCCAGCAGTTACTCGGCGGGAAGAGAGACCCAGTACTTC.

This clonotype was picked up a small number of times. The chain combines TRBV7-2 with TRBJ1-3; D gene ambiguous. The CDR3 has 13 residues. V was pared by 6 bases and J by 3 bases, with 9 bases between. Germline-derived CDR1 and CDR2 are SGHTA and FQGNSA. The CDR3 DNA follows: TGTGCCAGCAGTGGGGTGGGTGGAAACACCATATATTTT. As protein: CASSGVGGNTIYF.

The V gene is TRBV2, the J gene TRBJ2-5, with D hard to call. The CDR3 has 11 amino acids. V was trimmed by 4 bases and J by 5 bases, leaving 5 bases between them. The germline gives CDR1 SNHLY, CDR2 FYNNEI. DNA of the CDR3: TGTGCCAGCAGTGTAGGGGAGACCCAGTACTTC. Translation: CASSVGETQYF.

The chain joins TRBV7-8 to TRBJ1-6; D is uncertain. CDR1 and CDR2 from the germline V gene are SGHVS and FQNEAQ. Trimming cost V 0 bases and J 7 bases, with 13 bases left between them. This CDR3 has 16 residues. The CDR3 spells CASSLAWGGFNSPLHF. The CDR3 DNA is TGTGCCAGCAGCTTAGCGTGGGGAGGATTCAATTCACCCCTCCACTTT.

This clonotype was detected only a few times. The CDR3 region is CASSLDTGNSPLHF. In DNA form, the CDR3 reads TGTGCCAGCAGCTTAGATACCGGAAATTCACCCCTCCACTTT. The rearrangement links TRBV7-2 to TRBJ1-6; no firm D call. The V gene lost 1 base and the J gene lost 7 bases, with 8 bases spanning the gap. The germline V gene has CDR1 SGHTA and CDR2 FQGNSA. This CDR3 comprises 14 residues. Complete variable domain (other parts from reference TRBV7-2 and TRBJ1-6): GAGVSQSPSNKVTEKGKDVELRCDPISGHTALYWYRQSLGQGLEFLIYFQGNSAPDKSGLPSDRFSAERTGGSVSTLTIQRTQQEDSAVYLCASSLDTGNSPLHFGNGTRLTVT.

The chain combines TRBV4-1 with TRBJ2-2; TRBD1 agrees at 9 bases. This CDR3 region has 16 residues. Losses at the gene ends were 3 bases for V and 4 bases for J; bases not matched to a gene: 6. Germline assignment: CDR1 MGHRA and CDR2 YSYEKL. The CDR3 loop reads CASSQRRDRATGELFF. The CDR3, as DNA: TGCGCCAGCAGCCAGCGCCGGGACAGGGCCACCGGGGAGCTGTTTTTT.

This clonotype was picked up a small number of times. DNA for the CDR3: TGCAGTGCTTGTGACAGACTAGCGGCCCGGGAGACCCAGTACTTC. Protein sequence: CSACDRLAARETQYF. The chain joins TRBV20-1 to TRBJ2-5; TRBD2 agrees at 9 bases. The CDR3 length is 15 residues. V shed 5 bases and J 5 bases; nucleotides not matched to a gene: 12. Germline V gene lookup returns CDR1 DFQATT and CDR2 SNEGSKA (reference sequence).

This clonotype was observed a handful of times. This chain uses TRBV7-9 with TRBJ2-3; D is perhaps TRBD1 (6 bases). V shed 8 bases and J shed 2 bases, with 20 bases lying between them. The CDR3 sequence is 16 residues long. The germline V gene has CDR1 SEHNR and CDR2 FQNEAQ (reference sequence). The CDR3 sequence: CASFWGPQGPTDTQYF. The CDR3 DNA reads as TGTGCCAGCTTTTGGGGGCCACAGGGACCCACAGATACGCAGTATTTT.